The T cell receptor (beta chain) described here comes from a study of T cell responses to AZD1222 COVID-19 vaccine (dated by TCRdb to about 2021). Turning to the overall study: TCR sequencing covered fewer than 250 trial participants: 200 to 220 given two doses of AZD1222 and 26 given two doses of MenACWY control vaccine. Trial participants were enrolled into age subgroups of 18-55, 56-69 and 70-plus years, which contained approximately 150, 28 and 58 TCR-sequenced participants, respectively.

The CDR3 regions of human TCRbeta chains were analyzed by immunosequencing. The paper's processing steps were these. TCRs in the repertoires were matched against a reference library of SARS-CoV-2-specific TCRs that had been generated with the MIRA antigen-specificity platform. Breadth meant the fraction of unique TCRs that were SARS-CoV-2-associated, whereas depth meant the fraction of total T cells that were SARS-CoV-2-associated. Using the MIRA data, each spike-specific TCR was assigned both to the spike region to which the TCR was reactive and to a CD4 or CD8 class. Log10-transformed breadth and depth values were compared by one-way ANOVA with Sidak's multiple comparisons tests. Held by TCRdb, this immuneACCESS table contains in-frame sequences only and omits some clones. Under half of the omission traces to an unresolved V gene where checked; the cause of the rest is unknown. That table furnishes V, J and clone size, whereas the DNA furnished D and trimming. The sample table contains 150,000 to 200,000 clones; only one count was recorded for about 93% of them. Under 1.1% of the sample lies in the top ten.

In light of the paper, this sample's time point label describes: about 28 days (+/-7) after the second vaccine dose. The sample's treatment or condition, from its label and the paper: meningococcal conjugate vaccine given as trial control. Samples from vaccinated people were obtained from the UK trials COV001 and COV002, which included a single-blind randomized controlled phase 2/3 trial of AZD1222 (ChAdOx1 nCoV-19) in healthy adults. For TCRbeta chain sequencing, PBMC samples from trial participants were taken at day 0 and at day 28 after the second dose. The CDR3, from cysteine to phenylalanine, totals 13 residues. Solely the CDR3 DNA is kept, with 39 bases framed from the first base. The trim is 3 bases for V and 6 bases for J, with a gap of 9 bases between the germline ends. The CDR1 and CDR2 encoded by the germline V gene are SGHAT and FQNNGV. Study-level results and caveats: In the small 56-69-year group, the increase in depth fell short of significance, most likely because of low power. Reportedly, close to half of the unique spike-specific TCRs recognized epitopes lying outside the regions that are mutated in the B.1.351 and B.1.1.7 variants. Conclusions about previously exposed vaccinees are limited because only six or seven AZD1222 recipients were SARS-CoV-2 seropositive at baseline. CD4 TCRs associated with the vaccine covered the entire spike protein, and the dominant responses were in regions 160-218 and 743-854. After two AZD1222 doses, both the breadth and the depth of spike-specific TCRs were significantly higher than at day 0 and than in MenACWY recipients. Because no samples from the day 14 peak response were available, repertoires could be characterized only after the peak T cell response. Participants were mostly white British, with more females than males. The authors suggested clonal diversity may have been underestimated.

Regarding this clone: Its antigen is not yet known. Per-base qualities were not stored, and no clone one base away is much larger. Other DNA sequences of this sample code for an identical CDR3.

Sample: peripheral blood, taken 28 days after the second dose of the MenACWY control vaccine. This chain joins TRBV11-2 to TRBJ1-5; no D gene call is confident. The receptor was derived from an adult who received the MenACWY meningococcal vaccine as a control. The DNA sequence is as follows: TGTGCCAGCAGCTTGGGAGGTGGTCAGCCCCAGCATTTT. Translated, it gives CASSLGGGQPQHF.